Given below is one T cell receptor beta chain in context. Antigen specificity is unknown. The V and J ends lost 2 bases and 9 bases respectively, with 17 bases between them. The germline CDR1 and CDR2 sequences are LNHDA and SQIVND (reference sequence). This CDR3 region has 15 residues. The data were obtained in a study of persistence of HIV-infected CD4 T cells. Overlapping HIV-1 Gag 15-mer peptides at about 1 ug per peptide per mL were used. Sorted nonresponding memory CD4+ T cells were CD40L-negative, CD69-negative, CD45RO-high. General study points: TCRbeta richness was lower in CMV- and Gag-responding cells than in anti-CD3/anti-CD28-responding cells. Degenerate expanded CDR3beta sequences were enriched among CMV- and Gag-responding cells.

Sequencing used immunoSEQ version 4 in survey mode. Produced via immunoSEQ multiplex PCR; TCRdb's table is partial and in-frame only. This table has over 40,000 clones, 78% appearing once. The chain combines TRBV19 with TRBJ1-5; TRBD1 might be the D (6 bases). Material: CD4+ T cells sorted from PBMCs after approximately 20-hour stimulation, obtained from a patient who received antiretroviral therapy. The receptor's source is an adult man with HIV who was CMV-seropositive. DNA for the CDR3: TGTGCCAGTAGTATACAGGGGACACCCCACCGGCCCCAGCATTTT. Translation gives CASSIQGTPHRPQHF.